The rows below give T cell receptor beta chains drawn from one sample of a study of blood T cell repertoires in COVID-19. Data came from immunoSEQ multiplex PCR; TCRdb stores just in-frame clones and leaves some out. The table includes under 350,000 clones, 80% to 90% detected once. Sequencing used peripheral blood. These receptors were collected from a man aged 40-50 years with acute or convalescent COVID-19. The CDR3 runs from the conserved cysteine through the conserved F or W. The D gene is left open where the match is weak. Clone size appears in some rows only: once, few, many, or a class for an expanded clone.

CSVERLSGGYGYTF	TGCAGCGTTGAAAGGTTATCAGGGGGCTATGGCTACACCTTC	TRBV29-1	TRBJ1-2	TRBD1	-
CASSPPGQGFVEQYF	TGTGCCAGCAGTCCTCCGGGACAGGGGTTTGTCGAGCAGTACTTC	TRBV11-1	TRBJ2-7	TRBD1	-
CASGWGDTRSSGNTIYF	TGCGCCAGCGGATGGGGCGACACCAGGTCCTCTGGAAACACCATATATTTT	TRBV10-1	TRBJ1-3	-	once
CASSFSSGNTIYF	TGTGCCAGCAGCTTTAGCTCTGGAAACACCATATATTTT	TRBV11-2	TRBJ1-3	-	-
CASGLSGGEVAFF	TGTGCTAGTGGTTTATCAGGAGGAGAGGTAGCTTTCTTT	TRBV12-5	TRBJ1-1	-	-
CASSKTGGRWDTEAFF	TGTGCCAGCAGCAAGACAGGGGGCAGGTGGGACACTGAAGCTTTCTTT	TRBV7-3	TRBJ1-1	TRBD1	-
CASSFPGGEGYTF	TGTGCCAGCAGCTTTCCGGGGGGGGAGGGCTACACCTTC	TRBV5-4	TRBJ1-2	-	-
CASSLRGYSNQPQHF	TGTGCCAGCAGTTTAAGGGGGTACAGCAATCAGCCCCAGCATTTT	TRBV27	TRBJ1-5	-	-
CASSQGTGTDEQFF	TGTGCCAGCTCACAAGGGACAGGGACGGATGAGCAGTTCTTC	TRBV18	TRBJ2-1	TRBD1	-
CASSPHATTYEQYF	TGTGCCAGCAGCCCCCATGCTACGACCTACGAGCAGTACTTC	TRBV4-2	TRBJ2-7	-	-
CASSPQRGAGGNRELFF	TGTGCCAGCTCACCTCAAAGGGGAGCTGGGGGGAACCGGGAGCTGTTTTTT	TRBV18	TRBJ2-2	-	-
CASREQIPYNEQFF	TGTGCCAGCAGGGAACAGATCCCCTACAATGAGCAGTTCTTC	TRBV2	TRBJ2-1	-	-
CASSSTPGTGRTEAFF	TGTGCCAGCAGCTCCACGCCGGGCACAGGTCGAACTGAAGCTTTCTTT	TRBV7-9	TRBJ1-1	-	-
CASSEIQSRYNSPLHF	TGTGCCAGCAGTGAAATCCAGTCCCGCTATAATTCACCCCTCCACTTT	TRBV6-1	TRBJ1-6	-	-
CASRLDFLDRGSNEQFF	TGTGCCAGCAGGCTCGATTTTTTGGACAGGGGATCCAATGAGCAGTTCTTC	TRBV5-4	TRBJ2-1	TRBD1	-
CASSVDLPVHEGYTF	TGTGCCAGCAGCGTAGATCTCCCGGTCCATGAAGGCTACACCTTC	TRBV9	TRBJ1-2	-	-
CASSGAMGTANSPLHF	TGTGCCAGCAGCGGGGCCATGGGCACGGCGAATTCACCCCTCCACTTT	TRBV9	TRBJ1-6	-	-
CASSFRGSGYTF	TGTGCCAGCAGCTTCCGGGGGTCCGGCTACACCTTC	TRBV5-8	TRBJ1-2	-	-
CASSLQGWLNEQFF	TGTGCCAGCAGCTTACAGGGTTGGTTGAATGAGCAGTTCTTC	TRBV11-2	TRBJ2-1	-	once
CSARALAGYTF	TGCAGTGCTAGGGCTCTGGCTGGCTACACCTTC	TRBV20-1	TRBJ1-2	-	-
CASSEGARANEKLFF	TGTGCCAGCAGTGAGGGGGCAAGGGCTAATGAAAAACTGTTTTTT	TRBV2	TRBJ1-4	-	-
CASSIYVGTGLLYGYTF	TGTGCCAGCAGTATTTATGTGGGGACAGGGCTTCTTTATGGCTACACCTTC	TRBV7-6	TRBJ1-2	TRBD1	-
CSVPGKSDGESTEAFF	TGCAGCGTACCGGGTAAATCGGACGGGGAATCCACTGAAGCTTTCTTT	TRBV29-1	TRBJ1-1	-	-
CASSPPREYTGELFF	TGTGCCAGCAGTCCCCCCCGGGAGTACACCGGGGAGCTGTTTTTT	TRBV6-5	TRBJ2-2	-	-
CASSPNNQPQHF	TGTGCCAGCAGCCCTAACAATCAGCCCCAGCATTTT	TRBV7-2	TRBJ1-5	-	-
CASTGQGTGNSPLHF	TGTGCCAGCACGGGACAGGGGACGGGAAATTCACCCCTCCACTTT	TRBV6-5	TRBJ1-6	TRBD1	-
CASHGQGSTEAFF	TGTGCCAGCCATGGACAGGGCAGCACTGAAGCTTTCTTT	TRBV19	TRBJ1-1	TRBD1	-
CAWSVLSYSGNTIYF	TGTGCCTGGAGTGTACTAAGCTACTCTGGAAACACCATATATTTT	TRBV30	TRBJ1-3	-	-
CASSPAGGLTEAFF	TGTGCCAGCTCACCGGCAGGGGGCTTAACTGAAGCTTTCTTT	TRBV18	TRBJ1-1	TRBD1	-
CASSTRGLKLTGELFF	TGTGCCAGCAGTACGCGAGGCCTGAAGCTAACCGGGGAGCTGTTTTTT	TRBV27	TRBJ2-2	-	once
CASTTRGWDEQYF	TGTGCCAGCACCACGCGGGGGTGGGACGAGCAGTACTTC	TRBV6-6	TRBJ2-7	TRBD2	-
CAWTQGFSGNTIYF	TGTGCCTGGACCCAGGGGTTCTCTGGAAACACCATATATTTT	TRBV30	TRBJ1-3	-	-
CASSPGTAYTGELFF	TGCGCCAGCAGCCCGGGGACAGCATACACCGGGGAGCTGTTTTTT	TRBV5-1	TRBJ2-2	TRBD1	few
CSASRYNEQFF	TGCAGTGCTAGCCGGTACAATGAGCAGTTCTTC	TRBV20-1	TRBJ2-1	-	-
CASAGTGASLNTGELFF	TGTGCCAGCGCCGGGACAGGGGCCAGCCTGAACACCGGGGAGCTGTTTTTT	TRBV2	TRBJ2-2	TRBD1	-
CASSLTNRGGSREQYF	TGTGCCAGCAGTCTAACCAACAGGGGGGGATCTCGGGAGCAGTACTTC	TRBV27	TRBJ2-7	-	few
CATSDLKRGGQETQYF	TGTGCCACCAGTGATTTGAAGCGGGGGGGCCAAGAGACCCAGTACTTC	TRBV24-1	TRBJ2-5	TRBD2	-
CASSQEDDRGGYEQYF	TGCGCCAGCAGCCAAGAGGACGACAGGGGCGGATACGAGCAGTACTTC	TRBV4-1	TRBJ2-7	TRBD1	-
CASGGEWNEKLFF	TGCGCCAGCGGAGGAGAATGGAACGAAAAACTGTTTTTT	TRBV5-1	TRBJ1-4	-	-
CASSHARGNRAEAFF	TGCGCCAGCAGCCATGCCAGGGGAAATAGGGCTGAAGCTTTCTTT	TRBV4-1	TRBJ1-1	-	-
CASRGQGYGYTF	TGCGCCAGCAGGGGACAGGGCTATGGCTACACCTTC	TRBV5-1	TRBJ1-2	TRBD1	-
CASSDDGSGANVLTF	TGTGCCAGCAGTGATGACGGGTCTGGGGCCAACGTCCTGACTTTC	TRBV2	TRBJ2-6	-	-
CAWSRPVSGGTDTQYF	TGTGCCTGGAGCCGACCTGTTAGCGGGGGGACAGATACGCAGTATTTT	TRBV30	TRBJ2-3	TRBD2	-
CASSSGTENSPLHF	TGTGCCAGCAGTTCCGGGACAGAGAATTCACCCCTCCACTTT	TRBV6-5	TRBJ1-6	TRBD1	once
CATKRGTNTGELFF	TGCGCCACCAAGAGAGGGACGAACACCGGGGAGCTGTTTTTT	TRBV5-1	TRBJ2-2	-	-
CASSPPGQVEAFF	TGTGCCAGCAGTCCACCGGGACAGGTAGAGGCTTTCTTT	TRBV12-3/TRBV12-4	TRBJ1-1	TRBD1	-
CAWSGTGYNQPQHF	TGTGCCTGGAGTGGCACAGGCTACAATCAGCCCCAGCATTTT	TRBV30	TRBJ1-5	-	-
CASSGHVAGGQYF	TGTGCCAGCAGCGGACATGTAGCGGGGGGGCAGTATTTT	TRBV7-2	TRBJ2-3	TRBD2	-
CASTLLAGHSYEQYF	TGTGCCAGCACCCTTCTAGCGGGGCATTCCTACGAGCAGTACTTC	TRBV25-1	TRBJ2-7	TRBD2	-
CASTEGDSVHSYNEQFF	TGTGCCAGCACCGAGGGGGACAGCGTACACTCCTACAATGAGCAGTTCTTC	TRBV11-2	TRBJ2-1	TRBD1	-
CASSERVGLGYTF	TGTGCCAGCAGTGAACGGGTGGGGCTCGGCTACACCTTC	TRBV2	TRBJ1-2	-	-
CASSLRGPNTGELFF	TGTGCCAGCAGCTTGAGGGGGCCGAACACCGGGGAGCTGTTTTTT	TRBV7-3	TRBJ2-2	TRBD1	-
CASSEDRLYEQYF	TGTGCCAGCAGTGAGGACAGACTCTACGAGCAGTACTTC	TRBV25-1	TRBJ2-7	-	-